The rows below give T cell receptor beta chains drawn from one sample of a study of cytotoxic CD8 clonotypes in ibrutinib-treated CLL. Clones were sequenced by immunoSEQ multiplex PCR, and TCRdb holds only the in-frame ones, with some missing. The sample records more than 200,000 clones, 60% to 75% being singletons. Sequenced here: PBMCs, sampled after 24 months of ibrutinib treatment. The receptors were gathered from a human donor with chronic lymphocytic leukemia. Each CDR3 is given with its conserved first and last residue. A D gene is named only where the DNA matches it firmly. The listing skips clone size in some rows; elsewhere it reads once, few, many or a size class.

d_call,v_call,clone_size,j_call,cdr3_nt,cdr3_aa
TRBD2,TRBV7-2,few,TRBJ2-7,TGTGCCAGCAGCTTAGTAGCGGGGAGCTCCTACGAGCAGTACTTC,CASSLVAGSSYEQYF
NA,TRBV2,NA,TRBJ1-2,TGTGCCAGCAGTCCGGACGAATCTACCTATGGCTACACCTTC,CASSPDESTYGYTF
NA,TRBV29-1,NA,TRBJ1-1,TGCAGCGTTCGTCGGGATCAGCTGCGGGCTTTCTTT,CSVRRDQLRAFF
TRBD2,TRBV15,NA,TRBJ2-7,TGTGCCACCAGCAGAGATACGAGGGAGGGGTCCTACGAGCAGTACTTC,CATSRDTREGSYEQYF
NA,TRBV7-9,NA,TRBJ2-5,TGTGCCAGCAGCTCGACAGAGGAAGAGACCCAGTACTTC,CASSSTEEETQYF
NA,TRBV5-1,many,TRBJ2-7,TGCGCCAGCAGCTTGGCGCCCGCAGGCTACGAGCAGTACTTC,CASSLAPAGYEQYF
NA,TRBV5-1,few,TRBJ2-3,TGCGCCAGCAGCGCCTTCACAGATACGCAGTATTTT,CASSAFTDTQYF
TRBD2,TRBV15,NA,TRBJ2-7,TGTGCCACCAGCACCCGCGGGGGTCTCGAGCAGTACTTC,CATSTRGGLEQYF
TRBD2,TRBV11-3,once,TRBJ2-5,TGTGCCAGCAGCTTAGGGCTTGACGGGAGGGGCCAAGAGACCCAGTACTTC,CASSLGLDGRGQETQYF
TRBD1,TRBV29-1,few,TRBJ1-2,TGCAGCGTTGAAAGAACAGGGGACAAGGGCTACACCTTC,CSVERTGDKGYTF
TRBD1,TRBV27,NA,TRBJ2-1,TGTGCCAGCAGTTCCGGGACAGGGGTAAACAATGAGCAGTTCTTC,CASSSGTGVNNEQFF
NA,TRBV4-3,NA,TRBJ1-1,TGCGCCAGCAGCCAAGAACAGAACACTGAAGCTTTCTTT,CASSQEQNTEAFF
TRBD2,TRBV28,NA,TRBJ2-3,TGTGCCAGCAGTCGCTGGACTAGCGGGAGTCATACTAGCACAGATACGCAGTATTTT,CASSRWTSGSHTSTDTQYF
TRBD2,TRBV27,NA,TRBJ2-2,TGTGCCAGCAGCCCCGGACTAGGGATGGCCGGGGAGCTGTTTTTT,CASSPGLGMAGELFF
TRBD1,TRBV6-5,NA,TRBJ2-7,TGTGCCAGCGGTCGACAGGGAGATAGCTCCTACGAGCAGTACTTC,CASGRQGDSSYEQYF
TRBD1,TRBV5-1,NA,TRBJ2-6,TGCGCCAGCAGCGGGGGACAGGGCTCTGGGGCCAACGTCCTGACTTTC,CASSGGQGSGANVLTF
TRBD2,TRBV5-4,once,TRBJ2-7,TGTGCCAGCATGCCCCCGGGGGGCGAGCAGTACTTC,CASMPPGGEQYF
NA,TRBV4-2,NA,TRBJ1-1,TGTGCCAGCAGCCAAGAAGTACGCGGGAACACTGAAGCTTTCTTT,CASSQEVRGNTEAFF
TRBD2,TRBV19,NA,TRBJ2-7,TGTGCCAGTAGAGGGACTAGCGGGGGTAGTACCTACGAGCAGTACTTC,CASRGTSGGSTYEQYF
TRBD1,TRBV19,NA,TRBJ1-2,TGTGCCAGTAGGGGACAGGGGAAGGACTATGGCTACACCTTC,CASRGQGKDYGYTF
NA,TRBV9,NA,TRBJ2-5,TGTGCCAGCAGCCCCCTCGGGACTCGTACCCAGTACTTC,CASSPLGTRTQYF
NA,TRBV11-2,NA,TRBJ2-1,TGTGCCAGCAGCCGGGGAGGTAGCTCCTACAATGAGCAGTTCTTC,CASSRGGSSYNEQFF
TRBD1,TRBV18,NA,TRBJ2-7,TGTGCCAGCTCACCACCCCCTCTCGGACAGGGGAACGAGCAGTACTTC,CASSPPPLGQGNEQYF
NA,TRBV19,NA,TRBJ2-2,TGTGCCAGTAGTAGTTTATGGGCCGTCAGGCCCGGGGAGCTGTTTTTT,CASSSLWAVRPGELFF
TRBD1,TRBV27,NA,TRBJ2-2,TGTGCCAGCAGTTGGACAGGGCAGGGCACCGGGGAGCTGTTTTTT,CASSWTGQGTGELFF
NA,TRBV6-5,NA,TRBJ1-5,TGTGCCAGCAGTTCCCGTGGGGTCCAGCAGCCCCAGCATTTT,CASSSRGVQQPQHF
TRBD2,TRBV29-1,once,TRBJ2-7,TGCAGCGTTAGGCGGGAGGGGCCCGAGCAGTACTTC,CSVRREGPEQYF
NA,TRBV7-2,NA,TRBJ2-7,TGTGCCAGCAGCCGGACCACGACTGCAAACTACGAGCAGTACTTC,CASSRTTTANYEQYF
TRBD2,TRBV7-2,few,TRBJ2-5,TGTGCCAGCAATGAGGCGGGAGGCCAAGAGACCCAGTACTTC,CASNEAGGQETQYF
NA,TRBV7-2,NA,TRBJ2-7,TGTGCCAGCAGCTTTCCCCTAGGGCTCGACGAGCAGTACTTC,CASSFPLGLDEQYF
NA,TRBV15,NA,TRBJ1-3,TGTGCCACCAGCAGTGATACCCTAGGAAGCTCTGGAAACACCATATATTTT,CATSSDTLGSSGNTIYF
TRBD1,TRBV7-8,NA,TRBJ1-1,TGTGCCAGCAGCTTATCCCGCGACAGGGGGCCTGAAGCTTTCTTT,CASSLSRDRGPEAFF
TRBD1,TRBV5-1,NA,TRBJ2-7,TGCGCCAGCAGCTTACTACCGGGACAGGGCTACGAGCAGTACTTC,CASSLLPGQGYEQYF
TRBD2,TRBV29-1,NA,TRBJ2-3,TGCAGCGTTGAGATAGCGGGAGCGGGCGCAGATACGCAGTATTTT,CSVEIAGAGADTQYF
TRBD1,TRBV27,NA,TRBJ2-2,TGTGCCAGCAGCAGACAGGGGCTAAACACCGGGGAGCTGTTTTTT,CASSRQGLNTGELFF
NA,TRBV30,NA,TRBJ1-1,TGTGCCTGGACAGAGGGGCACACTGAAGCTTTCTTT,CAWTEGHTEAFF
NA,TRBV28,NA,TRBJ2-4,TGTGCCAGCAGGGGACACAGGGAAGCCAAAAACATTCAGTACTTC,CASRGHREAKNIQYF
NA,TRBV5-5,NA,TRBJ2-5,TGTGCCAGCAGCATGACACCTAGCCAAGAGACCCAGTACTTC,CASSMTPSQETQYF
TRBD2,TRBV11-3,NA,TRBJ2-1,TGTGCCAGCAGCGGAGGACTAGCCAATGAGCAGTTCTTC,CASSGGLANEQFF
NA,TRBV30,NA,TRBJ1-4,TGTGCCTGGAGTGTACTAGCTGGCGAAAAACTGTTTTTT,CAWSVLAGEKLFF
TRBD1,TRBV19,NA,TRBJ1-1,TGTGCCAGTAGTTCTGGACAGGGGGCGGGCCCGCCTCCTGAAGCTTTCTTT,CASSSGQGAGPPPEAFF
NA,TRBV27,NA,TRBJ2-5,TGTGCCAGCAGTTCCTCAATCAGGGGTGAGACCCAGTACTTC,CASSSSIRGETQYF
NA,TRBV28,once,TRBJ2-1,TGTGCCAGCAGTTCGGAGGGTTACAATGAGCAGTTCTTC,CASSSEGYNEQFF
TRBD2,TRBV9,NA,TRBJ2-7,TGTGCCAGCAGCCCCCAAGGTGGGGGACTAGCGGGAGTTAACTTC,CASSPQGGGLAGVNF
NA,TRBV6-5,NA,TRBJ2-7,TGTGCCAGCAGTCCGGGTCCAGTAGGGGAAGACGAGCAGTACTTC,CASSPGPVGEDEQYF
TRBD2,TRBV2,NA,TRBJ2-1,TGTGCCAGCAGGTACACAGCGGGAGGGTCGGGTGAGCAGTTCTTC,CASRYTAGGSGEQFF